This T cell receptor beta chain was identified during a study of T-cell reconstitution after alpha-beta-depleted transplantation in children. Preparing the TCRbeta library involved the use of unique molecular identifiers. TCRdb used MiXCR to reprocess the PCR reads, holding one entry per CDR3 protein. The repertoire holds about 420,000 distinct CDR3 sequences, 9.5% to 13% seen once, with 4.5% to 7% in the top ten. Germline V gives CDR1 SGHRS, CDR2 YFSETQ. Trimming at V came to 0 bases and at J to 6 bases, leaving 5 bases not matched to a gene. This CDR3 has 17 amino acids. The receptor was isolated from a human donor who donated a stem cell graft to a child with acute myeloid leukemia. The gene calls are TRBV5-1 and TRBJ2-1, with 14 nucleotides matching TRBD2. The input for sequencing was PBMCs from the stem cell graft donor, taken from the stem cell graft. The CDR3 DNA reads TGCGCCAGCAGCTTGGTAGGGACTAGCGGGGGAGGCAATGAGCAGTTCTTC. Translating it yields CASSLVGTSGGGNEQFF.